This TCR beta chain originates from a study of T cells expressing NK-cell markers. At the level of the study: Sorted CD3+CD56+NKG2C+, CD3+CD56+NKG2C- and CD3+CD56-NKG2C+ T cells supplied TCR beta repertoires. Of eight sequenced donors, seven were HCMV-seropositive and one HCMV-seronegative.

Looked up from germline, CDR1 is SGDLS and CDR2 is YYNGEE. The CDR3 is 14 amino acids. UMI-tagged 5'RACE template switching yielded the TCR beta cDNA. TCRdb reprocessed the 5' RACE reads, with one entry per CDR3 protein and no DNA. In total, the table holds about 390,000 distinct CDR3 sequences. The sequence was obtained from a woman between 45 and 65 years old in good health. The chain employs TRBV9 and TRBJ2-1. Sequencing used blood T cells: a sorted CD56 or NKG2C T cell subset, CD4+ or CD8+ T cells, or bulk PBMC T cells (not recorded which). The CDR3 reads CASSGLGSYNEQFF. The whole variable domain, filled in from reference TRBV9 and TRBJ2-1, reads DSGVTQTPKHLITATGQRVTLRCSPRSGDLSVYWYQQSLDQGLQFLIQYYNGEERAKGNILERFSAQQFPDLHSELNLSSLELGDSALYFCASSGLGSYNEQFFGPGTRLTVL.